A single sample is the source of the 24 T cell receptor beta chains below, sequenced in a study of blood T cells in healthy people across ages. Primed by a sample-barcoded 5' primer and a J-beta primer mix, a second PCR proceeded for about 7 to 11 cycles. TCRdb re-derived calls from the 5' RACE reads in MiXCR, one entry per CDR3 protein. Seen here are around 650,000 distinct CDR3 sequences, roughly two fifths observed once, and the top ten hold around 30%. Material: blood. The receptor source for this set is a man older than 75 in good health.

The chain recombines TRBV20-1 with TRBJ2-3, with 8 bases aligning to TRBD1. V lost 1 base to trimming and J lost 3 bases; unmatched junction nucleotides: 9. The germline V gene has CDR1 DFQATT and CDR2 SNEGSKA (reference sequence). CDR3 size: 16 residues. The CDR3 reads CSARGVGQGRTDTQYF. CDR3 bases: TGCAGTGCTAGAGGGGTCGGACAGGGACGTACAGATACGCAGTATTTT.

The V call is TRBV19, the J call TRBJ2-3; D gene unclear. The CDR3 has 14 residues. V was pared by 3 bases and J by 2 bases, with 9 bases between. Germline CDR1 and CDR2: LNHDA and SQIVND (reference sequence). The CDR3 sequence: CASSIAQNTDTQYF. CDR3 DNA sequence: TGTGCCAGTAGTATCGCCCAGAACACAGATACGCAGTATTTT.

This clonotype was seen more than once but under ten times. The chain is built from TRBV5-1 and TRBJ1-5; possible D gene TRBD1, 6 bases. The CDR3 spans 16 residues. Germline values: CDR1 SGHRS, CDR2 YFSETQ. V lost 0 bases, J lost 5 bases, and 15 bases lay in between. The chain's CDR3 is CASSLGPGQKDQPQHF. For the CDR3, the DNA is TGCGCCAGCAGCTTGGGCCCGGGACAAAAAGATCAGCCCCAGCATTTT.

This clonotype turned up a few times. The J gene is TRBJ1-4, the V gene TRBV12-3 or TRBV12-4; tentative D call: TRBD1 (6 bases). With 6 bases removed from V and 6 bases from J, the gap between germline ends came to 14 bases. CDR3 length equals 14 residues. This CDR3 is CASSRRTVDEKLFF. The CDR3 bases are TGTGCCAGCAGCAGAAGGACAGTAGATGAAAAACTGTTTTTT.

The chain couples TRBV6-2 or TRBV6-3 to TRBJ2-5, with 9 bases matching TRBD1. Germline loops: CDR1 MNHEY, CDR2 SVGEGT. V dropped 5 bases and J dropped 4; count of bases not matched to a gene: 8. The CDR3 length is 15 residues. The CDR3 region is CASSPRDREGETQYF. In DNA form, the CDR3 reads TGTGCCAGCAGTCCCCGGGACAGGGAGGGAGAGACCCAGTACTTC.

The rearrangement joins TRBV20-1 to TRBJ2-1; possibly TRBD1 or TRBD2 for D (5 bases each). The CDR3 sequence is 15 residues long. Per the germline V gene, CDR1 is DFQATT and CDR2 is SNEGSKA (reference sequence). Trimming pared 3 bases from V and 6 bases from J, leaving 18 bases between. DNA of the CDR3: TGCAGTGCTAGGGCCCCGATGAAGGGACCCAATGAGCAGTTCTTC. This encodes CSARAPMKGPNEQFF.

The rearrangement uses TRBV15 and TRBJ2-1; TRBD2 agrees at 8 bases. The DNA end lines up better with TRBJ2-7; the J call may be wrong. The germline V gene encodes CDR1 LNHNV and CDR2 YYDKDF (reference sequence). The CDR3 has 18 residues. This CDR3 reads CATWAGGLGISSYNEQYF. The CDR3 DNA follows: TGTGCCACCTGGGCGGGAGGTTTGGGGATAAGCTCCTACAATGAGCAGTACTTC.

This CDR3 is CASSSLGGKGETQYF. CDR3 in DNA: TGTGCCAGCAGCTCGTTGGGGGGAAAAGGAGAGACCCAGTACTTC. This chain joins TRBV7-2 and TRBJ2-5; D perhaps matches TRBD2 (6 bases). Trimming shortened V by 4 bases and J by 4 bases, and 16 bases separated the two germline ends. This CDR3 has 15 amino acids. Germline V gene sequence: CDR1 SGHTA, CDR2 FQGNSA.

This rearrangement joins TRBV18 to TRBJ1-1; D is undetermined. The germline V gene encodes CDR1 KGHSH and CDR2 LQKENI. V was shortened by 6 bases and J by 3 bases, with 20 bases between the two germline ends. The CDR3 has 16 residues. CDR3 loop: CASSKLTLSDHTEAFF. As DNA, the CDR3 is TGTGCCAGCTCCAAGCTCACACTATCAGACCACACTGAAGCTTTCTTT.

The V call is TRBV5-1, the J call TRBJ2-1; 9 bases agree with TRBD1. The V segment lost 4 bases and the J segment 3 bases; nucleotides outside the gene matches: 5. The V gene's germline CDR1 is SGHRS and CDR2 YFSETQ. The CDR3 runs to 15 residues. Here the CDR3 reads CASSRTGVFYNEQFF. The CDR3 DNA is TGCGCCAGCAGCCGGACAGGGGTCTTCTACAATGAGCAGTTCTTC.

This clonotype was detected a few times. V gene TRBV20-1 combines with J gene TRBJ2-3; D is possibly TRBD1 (6 bases). The germline gives CDR1 DFQATT, CDR2 SNEGSKA (reference sequence). V gave up 2 bases and J gave up 3 bases, with 12 bases separating them. The CDR3 is 14 amino acids. The CDR3 DNA reads as TGCAGTGCTAGAAAGCGCCAGGGGACAGATACGCAGTATTTT. Amino acid sequence: CSARKRQGTDTQYF.

Concerning this clonotype: The germline gene is not matched at one end of the junction; a read error may be the cause. This rearrangement joins TRBV7-2 to TRBJ2-1; D could derive from TRBD1 or TRBD2 (6 bases each). The CDR3 runs to 16 residues. Germline CDR1 is SGHTA and CDR2 is FQGNSA. DNA for the CDR3: TGTGCCTGCAGCTTCGGACTGACTAGAAGGGGGAGTGAGCAGTTCTTC. The encoded protein is CACSFGLTRRGSEQFF.

The chain joins TRBV5-1 to TRBJ2-7; D remains unclear. The CDR3 length is 13 residues. Trimming cost V 4 bases and J 3 bases, with 11 bases left between them. Germline CDR1 and CDR2: SGHRS and YFSETQ. CDR3 coding DNA: TGCGCCAGCAGCGTGGCGAGGAACTACGAGCAGTACTTC. It codes for CASSVARNYEQYF.

The chain is built from TRBV2 and TRBJ2-1; 8 bases are a match to TRBD1. CDR1 is SNHLY and CDR2 is FYNNEI in the germline V gene. The V gene end was trimmed by 7 bases and the J gene end by 7 bases; junction bases not matched to a gene: 12. The CDR3 is 15 amino acids. CDR3 bases: TGTGCCAGCACCCTAAGGACAGGGTTGGGTAATGAGCAGTTCTTC. Protein: CASTLRTGLGNEQFF. The entire variable domain, with the rest obtained from reference TRBV2 and TRBJ2-1, is as follows: EPEVTQTPSHQVTQMGQEVILRCVPISNHLYFYWYRQILGQKVEFLVSFYNNEISEKSEIFDDQFSVERPDGSNFTLKIRSTKLEDSAMYFCASTLRTGLGNEQFFGPGTRLTVL.

The chain employs TRBV4-3 and TRBJ2-1, with TRBD2 matching 12 bases. Germline V gene data show CDR1 as LGHNA and CDR2 as YSLEER. Trimming cost V 1 base and J 5 bases; bases outside gene matches: 0. CDR3 length: 15 residues. This CDR3 reads CASSQGLAGDNEQFF. The CDR3 DNA is TGCGCCAGCAGCCAAGGACTAGCGGGAGACAATGAGCAGTTCTTC.

This clonotype was counted at least ten times. The chain employs TRBV7-2 and TRBJ2-5; the match to TRBD2 covers 8 bases. The CDR3 has 15 amino acids. CDR1 and CDR2 (germline): SGHTA, FQGNSA. Trimming cost V 3 bases and J 4 bases; bases outside gene matches: 7. The CDR3: CASSLAGGLGETQYF. CDR3 nucleotide sequence: TGTGCCAGCAGCTTGGCGGGGGGTTTAGGAGAGACCCAGTACTTC.

The J gene is TRBJ1-2, the V gene TRBV6-5; 8 bases line up with TRBD1. Trimming took 5 bases from V and 2 from J; bases not matched to a gene: 4. The CDR3 sequence is 14 residues long. Germline V gives CDR1 MNHEY, CDR2 SVGAGI. The CDR3, as DNA: TGTGCCAGCAGTCGACAGGGGAAGAACTATGGCTACACCTTC. Its protein is CASSRQGKNYGYTF.

In its sample, this clonotype was seen a few times. This chain connects TRBV7-2 to TRBJ2-3, with 16 bases identical to TRBD2. Germline V gives CDR1 SGHTA, CDR2 FQGNSA. J lost 3 bases, V lost 4 bases, and 13 bases had no gene match. The CDR3 is made up of 20 amino acids. The CDR3 loop is CASSSGLAGGRGLGTDTQYF. CDR3 DNA: TGTGCCAGCAGCTCGGGACTAGCGGGAGGGCGCGGTTTAGGAACAGATACGCAGTATTTT. The entire variable domain, with the rest obtained from reference TRBV7-2 and TRBJ2-3, is as follows: GAGVSQSPSNKVTEKGKDVELRCDPISGHTALYWYRQSLGQGLEFLIYFQGNSAPDKSGLPSDRFSAERTGGSVSTLTIQRTQQEDSAVYLCASSSGLAGGRGLGTDTQYFGPGTRLTVL.

The rearrangement links TRBV12-3 or TRBV12-4 to TRBJ1-1; perhaps TRBD1 as D (5 bases). CDR3 size: 13 residues. V shed 5 bases and J shed 8 bases, with 15 bases lying between them. CDR3 sequence: CASSTGAGLEAFF. The CDR3 DNA reads TGTGCCAGCAGTACTGGGGCCGGGCTGGAAGCTTTCTTT.

This clonotype came up a few times. This rearrangement joins TRBV7-2 to TRBJ2-1; TRBD2 matches at 8 bases. Germline lookup yields CDR1 SGHTA and CDR2 FQGNSA. J lost 7 bases, V lost 1 base, and 0 bases had no gene match. This CDR3 has 13 residues. CDR3 bases: TGTGCCAGCAGCTTAGAGCGGGAGAATGAGCAGTTCTTC. This encodes CASSLERENEQFF.

This clonotype showed up many times. The chain is built from TRBV6-2 or TRBV6-3 and TRBJ2-7, with 7 bases lining up with TRBD1. Germline trimming cut 6 bases from V and 6 bases from J; bases unmatched to any gene: 8. This CDR3 is 13 amino acids long. Germline V gives CDR1 MNHEY, CDR2 SVGEGT. CDR3 bases: TGTGCCAGCAGCCGGACAGGTTTAGGCGAGCAGTACTTC. Protein: CASSRTGLGEQYF.

The chain has TRBV28 and TRBJ2-2, with D unresolved. The CDR3 length is 13 residues. Germline loops: CDR1 MDHEN, CDR2 SYDVKM. Trimming took off 6 bases at V and 11 bases at J, with 16 bases between the two ends. CDR3 sequence (DNA): TGTGCCAGCAGGAAGATGGGGAACGGCGAGCTGTTTTTT. Amino acids: CASRKMGNGELFF.

The V gene is TRBV28, the J gene TRBJ1-1; a weak D match, TRBD1 (5 bases). Germline CDR1 and CDR2: MDHEN and SYDVKM. Between the trimmed V and J ends, which lost 6 bases and 4 bases, there was a span of 15 bases. This CDR3 is built from 14 residues. CDR3 nucleotides: TGTGCCAGCAGATCTCAGGGAGTCTTCACTGAAGCTTTCTTT. Protein: CASRSQGVFTEAFF.

In its sample, this clonotype was seen a few times. The V gene is TRBV5-5, the J gene TRBJ1-4; D is undetermined. Germline V CDR1 and CDR2: SGHKS, YYEKEE (reference sequence). This CDR3 region has 15 residues. V was trimmed by 4 bases and J by 0 bases, leaving 10 bases between them. The CDR3 region has the DNA TGTGCCAGCAGCCGAATCTCTTCAACTAATGAAAAACTGTTTTTT. Translated: CASSRISSTNEKLFF.